This T cell receptor (beta chain) was identified in a study of blood T cell repertoires in COVID-19. Study-level background: From T cells, B-cell-depleted T cells, or PBMCs came the material, which was cDNA or gDNA.

TCRdb's table, derived via immunoSEQ multiplex PCR, lists solely in-frame clones and lacks some. The sample records 25,000 to 35,000 clones, over 70% being singletons. V was pared by 0 bases and J by 2 bases, with 4 bases of the junction left unmatched. Germline lookup yields CDR1 MNHEY and CDR2 SVGAGI. The CDR3 is 15 residues long. This clonotype was sampled from a woman aged 60 to 75 with acute or convalescent COVID-19. The chain couples TRBV6-5 to TRBJ2-7, with TRBD1 identical over 7 bases. Sequenced: peripheral blood. The DNA for the CDR3 is TGTGCCAGCAGTTACTCCAAGACAGGGACCTACGAGCAGTACTTC. Translation: CASSYSKTGTYEQYF.